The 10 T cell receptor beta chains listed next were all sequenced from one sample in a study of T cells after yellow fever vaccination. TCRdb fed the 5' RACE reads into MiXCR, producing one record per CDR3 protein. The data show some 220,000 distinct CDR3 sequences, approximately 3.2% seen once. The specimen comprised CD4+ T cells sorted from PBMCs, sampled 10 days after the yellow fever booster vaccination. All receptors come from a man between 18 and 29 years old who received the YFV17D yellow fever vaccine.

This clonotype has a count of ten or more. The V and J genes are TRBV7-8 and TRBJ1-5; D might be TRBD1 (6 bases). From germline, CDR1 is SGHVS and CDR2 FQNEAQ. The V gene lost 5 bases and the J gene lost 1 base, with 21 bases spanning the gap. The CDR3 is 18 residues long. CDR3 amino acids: CASSPRGAGAASNQPQHF. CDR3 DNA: TGTGCCAGCAGCCCCCGCGGGGCAGGGGCTGCCAGCAATCAGCCCCAGCATTTT.

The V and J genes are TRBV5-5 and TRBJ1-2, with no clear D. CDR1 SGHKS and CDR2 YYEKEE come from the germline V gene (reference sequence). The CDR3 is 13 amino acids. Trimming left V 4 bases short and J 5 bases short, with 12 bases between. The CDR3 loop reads CASSPLGLYGYTF. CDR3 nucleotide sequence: TGTGCCAGCAGCCCGCTTGGCCTATATGGCTACACCTTC.

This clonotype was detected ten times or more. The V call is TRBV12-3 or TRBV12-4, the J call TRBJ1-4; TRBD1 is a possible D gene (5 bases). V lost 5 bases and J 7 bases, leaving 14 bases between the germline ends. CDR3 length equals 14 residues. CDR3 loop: CASSLQVPTEKLFF. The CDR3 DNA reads TGTGCCAGCAGTCTACAGGTCCCGACTGAAAAACTGTTTTTT.

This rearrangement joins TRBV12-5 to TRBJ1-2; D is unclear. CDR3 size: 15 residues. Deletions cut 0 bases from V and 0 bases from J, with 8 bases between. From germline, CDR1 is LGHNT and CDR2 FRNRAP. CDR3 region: CASGLVLGSNYGYTF. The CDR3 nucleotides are TGTGCTAGTGGTTTGGTCCTGGGATCTAACTATGGCTACACCTTC.

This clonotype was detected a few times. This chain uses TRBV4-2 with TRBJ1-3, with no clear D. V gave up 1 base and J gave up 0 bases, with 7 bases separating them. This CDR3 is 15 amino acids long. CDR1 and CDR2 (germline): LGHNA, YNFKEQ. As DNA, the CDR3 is TGTGCCAGCAGCCAAGGAGACAACTCTGGAAACACCATATATTTT. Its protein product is CASSQGDNSGNTIYF.

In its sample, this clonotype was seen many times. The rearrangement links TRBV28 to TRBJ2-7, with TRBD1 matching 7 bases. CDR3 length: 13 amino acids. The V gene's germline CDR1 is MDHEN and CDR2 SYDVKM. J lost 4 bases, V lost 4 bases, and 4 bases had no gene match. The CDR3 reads CASSSGQEYEQYV. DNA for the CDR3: TGTGCCAGCAGTTCCGGACAGGAGTACGAGCAGTACGTC.

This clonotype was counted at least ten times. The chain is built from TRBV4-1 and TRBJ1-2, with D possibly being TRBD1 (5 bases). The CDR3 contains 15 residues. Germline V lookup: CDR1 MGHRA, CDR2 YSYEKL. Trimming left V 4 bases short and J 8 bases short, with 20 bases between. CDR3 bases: TGCGCCAGCAGCCTCGGGGGGGGACGACCCCCGGGCTACACCTTC. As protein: CASSLGGGRPPGYTF.

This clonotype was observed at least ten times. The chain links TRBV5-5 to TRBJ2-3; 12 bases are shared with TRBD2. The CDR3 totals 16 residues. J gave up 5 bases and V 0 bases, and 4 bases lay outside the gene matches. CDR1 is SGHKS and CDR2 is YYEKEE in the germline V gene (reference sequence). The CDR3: CASSLGLAGAGDTQYF. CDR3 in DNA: TGTGCCAGCAGCTTGGGACTAGCGGGGGCTGGAGATACGCAGTATTTT.

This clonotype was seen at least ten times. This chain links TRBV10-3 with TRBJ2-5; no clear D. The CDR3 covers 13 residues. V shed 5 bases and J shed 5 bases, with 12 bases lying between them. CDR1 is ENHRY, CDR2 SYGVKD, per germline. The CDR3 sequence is CAISNKGDETQYF. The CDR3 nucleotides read TGTGCCATCAGTAACAAGGGCGATGAGACCCAGTACTTC.

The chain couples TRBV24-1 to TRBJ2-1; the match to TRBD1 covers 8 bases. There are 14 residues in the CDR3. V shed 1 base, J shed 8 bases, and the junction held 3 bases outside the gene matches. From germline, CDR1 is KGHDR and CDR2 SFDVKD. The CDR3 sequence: CATSDLQGEYEQFF. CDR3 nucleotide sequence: TGTGCCACCAGTGATTTACAGGGGGAATATGAGCAGTTCTTC.